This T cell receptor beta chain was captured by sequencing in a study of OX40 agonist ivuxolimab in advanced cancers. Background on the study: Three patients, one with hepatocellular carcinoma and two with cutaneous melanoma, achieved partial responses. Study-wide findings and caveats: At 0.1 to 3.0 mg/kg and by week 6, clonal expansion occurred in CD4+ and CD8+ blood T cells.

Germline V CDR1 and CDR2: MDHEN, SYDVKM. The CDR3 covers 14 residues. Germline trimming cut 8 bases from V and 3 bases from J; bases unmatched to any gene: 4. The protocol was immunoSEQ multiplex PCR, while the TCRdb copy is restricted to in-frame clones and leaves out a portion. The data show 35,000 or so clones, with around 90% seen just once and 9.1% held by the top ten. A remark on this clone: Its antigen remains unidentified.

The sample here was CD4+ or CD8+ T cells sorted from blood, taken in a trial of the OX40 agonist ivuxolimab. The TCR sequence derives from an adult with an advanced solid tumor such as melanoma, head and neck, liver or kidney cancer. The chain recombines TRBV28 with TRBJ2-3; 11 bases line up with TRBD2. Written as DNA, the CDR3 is TGTGCCAGCTGGGCTAGCGGGAGGACAGATACGCAGTATTTT. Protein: CASWASGRTDTQYF.